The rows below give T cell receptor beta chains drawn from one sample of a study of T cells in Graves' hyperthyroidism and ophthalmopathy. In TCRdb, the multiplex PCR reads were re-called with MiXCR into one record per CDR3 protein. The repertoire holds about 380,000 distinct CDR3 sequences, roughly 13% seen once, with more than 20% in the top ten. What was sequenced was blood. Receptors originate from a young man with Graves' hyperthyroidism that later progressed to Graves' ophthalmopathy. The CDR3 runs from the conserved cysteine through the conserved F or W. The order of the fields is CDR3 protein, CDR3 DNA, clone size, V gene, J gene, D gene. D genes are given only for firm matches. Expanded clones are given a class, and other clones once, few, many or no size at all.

CDR3 protein: CASSLALLAGGRAGEQFF
CDR3 DNA: TGTGCCAGCAGTTTAGCGCTACTAGCGGGGGGTCGGGCGGGTGAGCAGTTCTTC
clone size: many
V gene: TRBV12-3/TRBV12-4
J gene: TRBJ2-1
D gene: TRBD2

CDR3 protein: CASSLGFGNEQYF
CDR3 DNA: TGCGCCAGCAGCTTAGGTTTTGGCAACGAGCAGTACTTC
clone size: .
V gene: TRBV5-1
J gene: TRBJ2-7
D gene: .

CDR3 protein: CASSPQGSNYGYTF
CDR3 DNA: TGTGCCAGCTCGCCCCAGGGTTCTAACTATGGCTACACCTTC
clone size: .
V gene: TRBV18
J gene: TRBJ1-2
D gene: .

CDR3 protein: CATSNGYRSYEQYF
CDR3 DNA: TGTGCCACCTCCAACGGGTACCGATCCTACGAGCAGTACTTC
clone size: many
V gene: TRBV3-1
J gene: TRBJ2-7
D gene: .

CDR3 protein: CATLDTPHSGNTIYF
CDR3 DNA: TGTGCCACCTTGGACACACCCCACTCTGGAAACACCATATATTTT
clone size: many
V gene: TRBV2
J gene: TRBJ1-3
D gene: .

CDR3 protein: CASSLIGLSQPQHF
CDR3 DNA: TGTGCCAGCAGTTTAATAGGGCTGAGTCAGCCCCAGCATTTT
clone size: many
V gene: TRBV27
J gene: TRBJ1-5
D gene: .

CDR3 protein: CASSIYRGYEQYF
CDR3 DNA: TGTGCCAGCAGTATATACAGGGGCTACGAGCAGTACTTC
clone size: .
V gene: TRBV28
J gene: TRBJ2-7
D gene: TRBD1

CDR3 protein: CASTPGGYQPQHF
CDR3 DNA: TGTGCCAGCACCCCCGGGGGATATCAGCCCCAGCATTTT
clone size: many
V gene: TRBV12-3/TRBV12-4
J gene: TRBJ1-5
D gene: .

CDR3 protein: CASSFGGPDYGYTF
CDR3 DNA: TGTGCCAGCAGTTTCGGGGGGCCGGACTATGGCTACACCTTC
clone size: many
V gene: TRBV12-3/TRBV12-4
J gene: TRBJ1-2
D gene: .

CDR3 protein: CASSPRGRAETQYF
CDR3 DNA: TGTGCCAGCAGCCCCCGGGGCAGGGCAGAGACCCAGTACTTC
clone size: .
V gene: TRBV6-1
J gene: TRBJ2-5
D gene: .

CDR3 protein: CAWSSVGTEAFF
CDR3 DNA: TGTGCCTGGTCCTCCGTTGGCACTGAAGCTTTCTTT
clone size: many
V gene: TRBV30
J gene: TRBJ1-1
D gene: .

CDR3 protein: CSASHGGSYNEQFF
CDR3 DNA: TGCAGTGCTAGTCACGGGGGATCCTACAATGAGCAGTTCTTC
clone size: many
V gene: TRBV20-1
J gene: TRBJ2-1
D gene: .

CDR3 protein: CASSQEGVFRDTEAFF
CDR3 DNA: TGCGCCAGCAGCCAAGAAGGAGTATTCCGGGACACTGAAGCTTTCTTT
clone size: many
V gene: TRBV4-1
J gene: TRBJ1-1
D gene: .

CDR3 protein: CASSQDPGTGGSEQFF
CDR3 DNA: TGCGCCAGCAGCCAAGATCCCGGGACAGGGGGGAGTGAGCAGTTCTTC
clone size: .
V gene: TRBV4-3
J gene: TRBJ2-1
D gene: TRBD1

CDR3 protein: CAIEQGIGELFF
CDR3 DNA: TGTGCCATCGAACAGGGGATCGGGGAGCTGTTTTTT
clone size: few
V gene: TRBV10-3
J gene: TRBJ2-2
D gene: TRBD1

CDR3 protein: CASSPPGGDSGNTIYF
CDR3 DNA: TGTGCCAGCTCACCACCGGGGGGAGACTCTGGAAACACCATATATTTT
clone size: few
V gene: TRBV18
J gene: TRBJ1-3
D gene: .

CDR3 protein: CASGSGERSYNSPLHF
CDR3 DNA: TGCGCCAGCGGATCAGGGGAAAGGTCCTATAATTCACCCCTCCACTTT
clone size: few
V gene: TRBV5-1
J gene: TRBJ1-6
D gene: .

CDR3 protein: CASSPTSGGPGSSYNEQSF
CDR3 DNA: TGTGCCAGCAGTCCGACTAGCGGGGGGCCTGGAAGCTCCTACAATGAGCAGTCCTTC
clone size: once
V gene: TRBV2
J gene: TRBJ2-1
D gene: TRBD2

CDR3 protein: CASSPTGWGYTF
CDR3 DNA: TGTGCCAGCAGCCCGACAGGGTGGGGCTACACCTTC
clone size: .
V gene: TRBV7-9
J gene: TRBJ1-2
D gene: TRBD1

CDR3 protein: CASSQAIVNTEAFF
CDR3 DNA: TGTGCCAGCAGCCAAGCCATAGTGAACACTGAAGCTTTCTTT
clone size: many
V gene: TRBV3-1
J gene: TRBJ1-1
D gene: .

CDR3 protein: CSARRPGTGKSKNIQYF
CDR3 DNA: TGCAGTGCTAGGAGGCCCGGGACAGGGAAATCCAAAAACATTCAGTACTTC
clone size: few
V gene: TRBV20-1
J gene: TRBJ2-4
D gene: TRBD1

CDR3 protein: CSVDSPSYEQYF
CDR3 DNA: TGCAGCGTTGACTCGCCTTCCTACGAGCAGTACTTC
clone size: few
V gene: TRBV29-1
J gene: TRBJ2-7
D gene: .

CDR3 protein: CASRATRGLQPTDTQYF
CDR3 DNA: TGTGCCAGCAGAGCTACGCGGGGCCTTCAACCCACAGATACGCAGTATTTT
clone size: .
V gene: TRBV27
J gene: TRBJ2-3
D gene: .

CDR3 protein: CASSILTTAAYGYTF
CDR3 DNA: TGTGCCAGTAGTATCCTGACGACGGCCGCGTATGGCTACACCTTC
clone size: many
V gene: TRBV19
J gene: TRBJ1-2
D gene: .

CDR3 protein: CASSRPGLAGGGETQYF
CDR3 DNA: TGTGCCAGCAGCCGACCGGGACTAGCGGGGGGTGGGGAGACCCAGTACTTC
clone size: many
V gene: TRBV12-3/TRBV12-4
J gene: TRBJ2-5
D gene: TRBD2

CDR3 protein: CASSWDSWNTEAFF
CDR3 DNA: TGCGCCAGCAGCTGGGACAGTTGGAACACTGAAGCTTTCTTT
clone size: .
V gene: TRBV4-1
J gene: TRBJ1-1
D gene: TRBD1

CDR3 protein: CASSHREGNQPQHF
CDR3 DNA: TGTGCCAGCAGCCACAGGGAAGGCAATCAGCCCCAGCATTTT
clone size: .
V gene: TRBV12-3/TRBV12-4
J gene: TRBJ1-5
D gene: .

CDR3 protein: CATTAAGAHTDTQYF
CDR3 DNA: TGTGCCACCACGGCGGCGGGGGCCCACACAGATACGCAGTATTTT
clone size: many
V gene: TRBV2
J gene: TRBJ2-3
D gene: .

CDR3 protein: CASSYSGSSGNTIYF
CDR3 DNA: TGTGCCAGCAGTTACTCGGGCAGCTCTGGAAACACCATATATTTT
clone size: many
V gene: TRBV6-5
J gene: TRBJ1-3
D gene: .

CDR3 protein: CASSGTDNQPQHF
CDR3 DNA: TGTGCCAGCAGTGGGACAGACAATCAGCCCCAGCATTTT
clone size: many
V gene: TRBV6-1
J gene: TRBJ1-5
D gene: .

CDR3 protein: CASSLAQGEAFF
CDR3 DNA: TGCGCCAGCAGCTTGGCGCAGGGGGAAGCTTTCTTT
clone size: many
V gene: TRBV5-1
J gene: TRBJ1-1
D gene: .

CDR3 protein: CASSERTTYSNQPQHF
CDR3 DNA: TGTGCCAGCAGTGAAAGGACAACCTACAGCAATCAGCCCCAGCATTTT
clone size: many
V gene: TRBV2
J gene: TRBJ1-5
D gene: .

CDR3 protein: CASRKRDSLEQYF
CDR3 DNA: TGTGCCAGCAGAAAACGGGACTCCTTGGAGCAGTACTTC
clone size: many
V gene: TRBV2
J gene: TRBJ2-7
D gene: .